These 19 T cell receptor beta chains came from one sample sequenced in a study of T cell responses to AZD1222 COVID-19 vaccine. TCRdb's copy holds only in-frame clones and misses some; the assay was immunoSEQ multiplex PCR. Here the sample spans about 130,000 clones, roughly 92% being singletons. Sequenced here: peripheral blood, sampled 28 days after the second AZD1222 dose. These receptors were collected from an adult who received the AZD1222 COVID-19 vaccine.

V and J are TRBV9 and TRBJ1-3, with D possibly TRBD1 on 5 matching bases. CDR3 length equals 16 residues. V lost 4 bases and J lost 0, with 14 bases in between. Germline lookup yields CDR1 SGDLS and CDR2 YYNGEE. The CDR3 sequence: CASSFGGVRSGNTIYF. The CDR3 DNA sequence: TGTGCCAGCAGCTTTGGGGGGGTCCGCTCTGGAAACACCATATATTTT.

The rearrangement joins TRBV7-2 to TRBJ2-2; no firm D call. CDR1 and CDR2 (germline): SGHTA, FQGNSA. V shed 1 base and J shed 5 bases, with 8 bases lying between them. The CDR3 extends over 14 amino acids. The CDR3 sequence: CASSLVSVTGELFF. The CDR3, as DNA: TGTGCCAGCAGCTTAGTTTCAGTAACCGGGGAGCTGTTTTTT.

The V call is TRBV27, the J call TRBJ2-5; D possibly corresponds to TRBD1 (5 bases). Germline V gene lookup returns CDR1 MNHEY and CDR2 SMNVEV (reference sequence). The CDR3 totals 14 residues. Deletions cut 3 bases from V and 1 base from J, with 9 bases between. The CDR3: CASSFHDSQETQYF. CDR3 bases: TGTGCCAGCAGTTTTCACGACAGCCAAGAGACCCAGTACTTC.

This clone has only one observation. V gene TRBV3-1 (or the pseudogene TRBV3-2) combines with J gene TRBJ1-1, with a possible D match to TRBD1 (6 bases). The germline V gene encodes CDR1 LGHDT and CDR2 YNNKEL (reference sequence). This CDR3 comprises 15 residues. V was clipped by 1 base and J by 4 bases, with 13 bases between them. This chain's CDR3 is CASSQGGAYVTEAFF. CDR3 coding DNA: TGTGCCAGCAGCCAAGGGGGGGCTTATGTCACTGAAGCTTTCTTT.

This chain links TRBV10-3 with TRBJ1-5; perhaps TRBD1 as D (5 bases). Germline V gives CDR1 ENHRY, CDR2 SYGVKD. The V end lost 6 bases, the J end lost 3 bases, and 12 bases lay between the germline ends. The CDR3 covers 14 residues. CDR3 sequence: CAIRPGGTNQPQHF. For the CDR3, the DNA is TGTGCCATCAGGCCGGGGGGGACCAATCAGCCCCAGCATTTT.

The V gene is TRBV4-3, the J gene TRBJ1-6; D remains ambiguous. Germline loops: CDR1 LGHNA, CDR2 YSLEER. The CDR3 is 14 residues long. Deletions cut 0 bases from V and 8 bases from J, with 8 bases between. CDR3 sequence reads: CASSQEGRDSPLHF. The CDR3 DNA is TGCGCCAGCAGCCAAGAGGGCAGAGATTCACCCCTCCACTTT.

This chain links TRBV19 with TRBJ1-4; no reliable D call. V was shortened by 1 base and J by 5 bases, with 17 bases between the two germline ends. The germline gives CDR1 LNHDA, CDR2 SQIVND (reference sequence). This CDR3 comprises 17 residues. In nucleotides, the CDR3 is TGTGCCAGTAGTATAGCTTCTTGGGCCGAAGAAAATGAAAAACTGTTTTTT. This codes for CASSIASWAEENEKLFF.

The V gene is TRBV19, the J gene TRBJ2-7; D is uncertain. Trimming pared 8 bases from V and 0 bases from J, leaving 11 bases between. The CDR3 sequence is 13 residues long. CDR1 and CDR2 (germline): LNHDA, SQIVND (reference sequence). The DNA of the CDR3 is TGTGCCAGTCAGGACCGGAGCTCCTACGAGCAGTACTTC. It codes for CASQDRSSYEQYF.

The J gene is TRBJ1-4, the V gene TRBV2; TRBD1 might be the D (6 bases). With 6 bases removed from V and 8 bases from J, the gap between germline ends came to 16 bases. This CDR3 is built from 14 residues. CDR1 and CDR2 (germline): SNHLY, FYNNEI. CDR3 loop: CASRTGMGGEKLFF. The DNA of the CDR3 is TGTGCCAGCAGGACCGGGATGGGGGGCGAAAAACTGTTTTTT. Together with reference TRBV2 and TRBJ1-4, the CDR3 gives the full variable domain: EPEVTQTPSHQVTQMGQEVILRCVPISNHLYFYWYRQILGQKVEFLVSFYNNEISEKSEIFDDQFSVERPDGSNFTLKIRSTKLEDSAMYFCASRTGMGGEKLFFGSGTQLSVL.

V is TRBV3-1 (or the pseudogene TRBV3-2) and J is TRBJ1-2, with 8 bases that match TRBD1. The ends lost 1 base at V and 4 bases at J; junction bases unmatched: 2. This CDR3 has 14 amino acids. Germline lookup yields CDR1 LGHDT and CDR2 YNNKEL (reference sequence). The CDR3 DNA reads TGTGCCAGCAGCCAAGCCAGGGGGCCCTATGGCTACACCTTC. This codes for CASSQARGPYGYTF.

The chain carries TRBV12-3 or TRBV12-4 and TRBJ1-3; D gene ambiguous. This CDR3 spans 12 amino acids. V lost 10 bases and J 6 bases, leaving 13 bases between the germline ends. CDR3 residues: CATWLEENTIYF. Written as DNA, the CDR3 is TGTGCCACCTGGCTTGAGGAAAACACCATATATTTT.

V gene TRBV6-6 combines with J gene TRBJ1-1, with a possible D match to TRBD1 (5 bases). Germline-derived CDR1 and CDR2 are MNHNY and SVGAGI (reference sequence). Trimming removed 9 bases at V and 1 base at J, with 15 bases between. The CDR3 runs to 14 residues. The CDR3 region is CASSFSGANTEAFF. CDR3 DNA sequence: TGTGCCAGTTCCTTTTCCGGGGCGAACACTGAAGCTTTCTTT.

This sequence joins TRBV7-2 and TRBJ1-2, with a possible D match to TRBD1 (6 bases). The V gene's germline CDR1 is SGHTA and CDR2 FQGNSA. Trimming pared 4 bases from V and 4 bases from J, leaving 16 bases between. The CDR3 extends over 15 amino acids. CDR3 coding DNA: TGTGCCAGCAGCTGGGGGCAGGTCGCCACCTATGGCTACACCTTC. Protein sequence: CASSWGQVATYGYTF.

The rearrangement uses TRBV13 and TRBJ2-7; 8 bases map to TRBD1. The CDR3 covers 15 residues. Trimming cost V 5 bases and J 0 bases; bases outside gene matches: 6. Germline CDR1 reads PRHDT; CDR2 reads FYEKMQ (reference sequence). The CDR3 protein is CASSPRQGSSYEQYF. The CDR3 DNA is TGTGCCAGCAGCCCCAGACAGGGGAGCTCCTACGAGCAGTACTTC.

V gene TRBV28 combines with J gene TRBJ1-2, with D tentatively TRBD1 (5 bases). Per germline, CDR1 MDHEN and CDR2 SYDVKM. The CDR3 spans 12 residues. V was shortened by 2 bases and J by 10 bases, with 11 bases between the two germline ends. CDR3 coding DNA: TGTGCCAGCAGTTTAAGGTGGGGGACCTACACCTTC. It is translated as CASSLRWGTYTF.

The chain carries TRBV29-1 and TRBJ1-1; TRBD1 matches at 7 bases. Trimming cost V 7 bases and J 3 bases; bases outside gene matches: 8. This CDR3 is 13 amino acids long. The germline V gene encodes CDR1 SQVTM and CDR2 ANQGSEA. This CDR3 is CSAPTGRDTEAFF. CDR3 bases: TGCAGCGCCCCGACAGGGCGGGACACTGAAGCTTTCTTT.

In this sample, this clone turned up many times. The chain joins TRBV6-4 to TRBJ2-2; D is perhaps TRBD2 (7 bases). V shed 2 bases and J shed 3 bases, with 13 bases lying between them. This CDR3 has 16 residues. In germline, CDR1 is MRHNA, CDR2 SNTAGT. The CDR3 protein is CASSDRSGGHTGELFF. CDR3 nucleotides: TGTGCCAGCAGTGACAGGTCGGGGGGCCACACCGGGGAGCTGTTTTTT.

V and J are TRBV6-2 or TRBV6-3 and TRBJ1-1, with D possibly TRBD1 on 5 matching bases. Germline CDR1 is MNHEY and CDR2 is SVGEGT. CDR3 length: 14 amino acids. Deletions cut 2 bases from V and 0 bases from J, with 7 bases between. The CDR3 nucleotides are TGTGCCAGCAGTTACAGGGGCTTGAACACTGAAGCTTTCTTT. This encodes CASSYRGLNTEAFF.

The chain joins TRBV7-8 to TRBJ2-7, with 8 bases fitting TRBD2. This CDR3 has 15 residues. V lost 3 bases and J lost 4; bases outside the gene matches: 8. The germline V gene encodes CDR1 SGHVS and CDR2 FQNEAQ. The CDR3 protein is CASSFPLERGYEQYF. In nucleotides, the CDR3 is TGTGCCAGCAGCTTCCCACTTGAGCGGGGGTACGAGCAGTACTTC.